This T cell receptor beta chain stems from a study of T cells in Graves' hyperthyroidism and ophthalmopathy. The table lists this clonotype with many counts. Researchers took RNA transcripts and amplified the TCR beta CDR3 regions from them. A set of HTBI primers served as the primers for a first-round RT-PCR of the TCR CDR3. MiXCR, run by TCRdb on the multiplex PCR reads, gives a single entry per CDR3 protein. The profile covers 500,000 or so distinct CDR3 sequences, with roughly 17% appearing a single time and 17% taken by the ten largest. Unmatched junction bases numbered 10, after V lost 9 bases and J lost 6 bases. Germline V gene sequence: CDR1 MNHEY, CDR2 SMNVEV (reference sequence). This CDR3 is 14 amino acids long.

Sequencing used blood. The sequence came from a woman aged 18-29 years with Graves' ophthalmopathy. The chain has TRBV27 and TRBJ2-2; 7 bases fit TRBD1. CDR3 nucleotides: TGTGCCAGTAAACGCAACAGGGGAGCCGGGGAGCTGTTTTTT. This gives the protein CASKRNRGAGELFF.